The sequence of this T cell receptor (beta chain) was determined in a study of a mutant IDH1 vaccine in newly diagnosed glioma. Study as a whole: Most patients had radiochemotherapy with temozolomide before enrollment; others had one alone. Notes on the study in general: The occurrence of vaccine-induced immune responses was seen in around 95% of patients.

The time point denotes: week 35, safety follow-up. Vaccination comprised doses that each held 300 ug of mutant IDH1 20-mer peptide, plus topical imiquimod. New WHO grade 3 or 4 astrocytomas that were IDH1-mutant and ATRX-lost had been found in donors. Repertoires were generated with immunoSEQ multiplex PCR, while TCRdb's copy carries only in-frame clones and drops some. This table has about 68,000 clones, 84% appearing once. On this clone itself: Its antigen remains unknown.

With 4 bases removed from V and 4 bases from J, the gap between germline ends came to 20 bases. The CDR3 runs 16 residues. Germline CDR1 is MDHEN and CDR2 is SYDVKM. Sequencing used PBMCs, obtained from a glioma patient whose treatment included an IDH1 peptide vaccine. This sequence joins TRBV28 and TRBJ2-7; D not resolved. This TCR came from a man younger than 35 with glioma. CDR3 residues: CASSSTAPKVYYEQYF. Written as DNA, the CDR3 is TGTGCCAGCAGTTCTACAGCCCCCAAAGTTTATTACGAGCAGTACTTC.